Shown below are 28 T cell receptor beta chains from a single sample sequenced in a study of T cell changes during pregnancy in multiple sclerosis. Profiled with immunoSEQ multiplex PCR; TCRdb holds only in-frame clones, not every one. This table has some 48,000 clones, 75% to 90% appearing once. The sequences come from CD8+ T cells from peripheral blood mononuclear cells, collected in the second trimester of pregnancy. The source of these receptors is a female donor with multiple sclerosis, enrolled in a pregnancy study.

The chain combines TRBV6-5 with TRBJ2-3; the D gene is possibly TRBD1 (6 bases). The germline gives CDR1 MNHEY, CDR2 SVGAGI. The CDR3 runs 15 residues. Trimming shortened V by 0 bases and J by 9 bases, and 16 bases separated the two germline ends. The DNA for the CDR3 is TGTGCCAGCAGTTACTCGAGTGACAGGACCTTGACGCAGTATTTT. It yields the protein CASSYSSDRTLTQYF.

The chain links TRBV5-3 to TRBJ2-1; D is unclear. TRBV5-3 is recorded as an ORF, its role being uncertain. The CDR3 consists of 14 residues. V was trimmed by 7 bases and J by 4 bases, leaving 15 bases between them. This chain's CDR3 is CARPQASRYNEQFF. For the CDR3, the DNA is TGTGCCAGACCCCAGGCCTCTCGATACAATGAGCAGTTCTTC.

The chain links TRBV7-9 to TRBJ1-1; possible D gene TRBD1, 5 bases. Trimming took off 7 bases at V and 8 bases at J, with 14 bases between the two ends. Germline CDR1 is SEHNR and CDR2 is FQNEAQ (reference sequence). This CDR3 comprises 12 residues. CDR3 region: CASNSGTYEAFF. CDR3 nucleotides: TGTGCCAGCAACTCCGGGACTTACGAAGCTTTCTTT.

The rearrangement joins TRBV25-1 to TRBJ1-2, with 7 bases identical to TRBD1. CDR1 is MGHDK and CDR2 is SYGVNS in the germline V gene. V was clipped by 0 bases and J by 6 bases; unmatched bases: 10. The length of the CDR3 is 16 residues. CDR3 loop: CASSEYFRGKEDGYTF. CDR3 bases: TGTGCCAGCAGTGAATATTTCAGGGGGAAAGAGGATGGCTACACCTTC.

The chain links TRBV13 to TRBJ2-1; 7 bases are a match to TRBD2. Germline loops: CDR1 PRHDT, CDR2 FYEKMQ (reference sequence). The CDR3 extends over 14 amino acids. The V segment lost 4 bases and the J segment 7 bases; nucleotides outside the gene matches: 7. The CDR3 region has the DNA TGTGCCAGCAGCTCCAGGACTAGTTGGAATGAGCAGTTCTTC. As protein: CASSSRTSWNEQFF.

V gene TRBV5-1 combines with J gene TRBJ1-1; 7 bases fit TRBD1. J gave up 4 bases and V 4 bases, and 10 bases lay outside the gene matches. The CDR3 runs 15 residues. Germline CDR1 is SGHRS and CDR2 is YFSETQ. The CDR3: CASSGKQGLRTEAFF. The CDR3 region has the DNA TGCGCCAGCAGCGGAAAACAGGGGCTACGCACTGAAGCTTTCTTT.

CDR3: CASSRAESSYNEQFF. The DNA for the CDR3 is TGTGCCAGCAGCCGAGCGGAAAGCTCCTACAATGAGCAGTTCTTC. The chain is built from TRBV11-2 and TRBJ2-1; D perhaps matches TRBD2 (5 bases). This CDR3 contains 15 residues. Looked up from germline, CDR1 is SGHAT and CDR2 is FQNNGV. V was clipped by 5 bases and J by 0 bases, with 11 bases between them.

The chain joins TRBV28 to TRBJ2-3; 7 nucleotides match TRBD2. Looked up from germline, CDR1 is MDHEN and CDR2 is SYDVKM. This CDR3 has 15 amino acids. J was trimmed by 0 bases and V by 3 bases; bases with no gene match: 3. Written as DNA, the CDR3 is TGTGCCAGCAGTTTGCTAGCGGTAAGCACAGATACGCAGTATTTT. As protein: CASSLLAVSTDTQYF.

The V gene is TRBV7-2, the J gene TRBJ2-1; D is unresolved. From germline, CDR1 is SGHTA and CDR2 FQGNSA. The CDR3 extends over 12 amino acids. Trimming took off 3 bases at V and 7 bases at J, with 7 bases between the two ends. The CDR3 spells CASSFSSNEQFF. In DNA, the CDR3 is TGTGCCAGCAGCTTCTCTAGTAATGAGCAGTTCTTC.

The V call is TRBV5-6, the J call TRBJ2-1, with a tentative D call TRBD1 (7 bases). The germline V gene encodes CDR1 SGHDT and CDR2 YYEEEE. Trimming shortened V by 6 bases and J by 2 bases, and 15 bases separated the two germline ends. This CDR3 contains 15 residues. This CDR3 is CASTTGDSAYNEQFF. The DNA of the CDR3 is TGTGCCAGCACCACGGGGGACAGCGCCTACAATGAGCAGTTCTTC.

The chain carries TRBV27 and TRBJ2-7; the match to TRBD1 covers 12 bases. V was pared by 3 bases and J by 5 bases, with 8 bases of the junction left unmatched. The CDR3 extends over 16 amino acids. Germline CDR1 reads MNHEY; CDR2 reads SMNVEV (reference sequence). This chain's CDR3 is CASSFGSGTGGNEQYF. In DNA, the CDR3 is TGTGCCAGCAGTTTTGGGAGTGGGACAGGGGGCAACGAGCAGTACTTC.

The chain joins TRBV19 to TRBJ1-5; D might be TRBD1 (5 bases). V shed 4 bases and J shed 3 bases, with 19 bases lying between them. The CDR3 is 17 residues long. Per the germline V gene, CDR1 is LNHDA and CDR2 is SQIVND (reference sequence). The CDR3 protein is CASSTRYIPGSNQPQHF. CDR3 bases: TGTGCCAGTAGTACTAGATATATCCCAGGGTCCAATCAGCCCCAGCATTTT. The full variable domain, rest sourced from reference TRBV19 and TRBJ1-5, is DGGITQSPKYLFRKEGQNVTLSCEQNLNHDAMYWYRQDPGQGLRLIYYSQIVNDFQKGDIAEGYSVSREKKESFPLTVTSAQKNPTAFYLCASSTRYIPGSNQPQHFGDGTRLSIL.

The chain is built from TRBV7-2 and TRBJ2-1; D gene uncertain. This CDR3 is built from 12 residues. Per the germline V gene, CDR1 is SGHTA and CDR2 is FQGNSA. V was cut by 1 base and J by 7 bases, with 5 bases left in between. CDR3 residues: CASSLVRNEQFF. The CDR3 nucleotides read TGTGCCAGCAGCTTAGTCAGGAATGAGCAGTTCTTC.

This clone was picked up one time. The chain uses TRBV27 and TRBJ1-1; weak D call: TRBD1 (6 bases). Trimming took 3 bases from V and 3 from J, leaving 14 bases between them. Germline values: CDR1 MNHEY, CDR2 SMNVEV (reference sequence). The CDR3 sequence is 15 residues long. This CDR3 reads CASSLYQGNDTEAFF. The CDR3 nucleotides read TGTGCCAGCAGTTTGTATCAGGGGAATGACACTGAAGCTTTCTTT.

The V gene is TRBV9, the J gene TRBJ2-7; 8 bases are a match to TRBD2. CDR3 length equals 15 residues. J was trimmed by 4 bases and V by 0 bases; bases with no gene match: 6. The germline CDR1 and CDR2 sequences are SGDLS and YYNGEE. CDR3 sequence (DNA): TGTGCCAGCAGCGTAGGTGGGACTAGTCTTTACGAGCAGTACTTC. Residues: CASSVGGTSLYEQYF.

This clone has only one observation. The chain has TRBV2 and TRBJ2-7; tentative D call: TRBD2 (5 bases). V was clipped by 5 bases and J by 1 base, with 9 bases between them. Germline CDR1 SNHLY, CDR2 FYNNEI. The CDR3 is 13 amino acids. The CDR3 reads CASSYRGSYEQYF. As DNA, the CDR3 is TGTGCCAGCAGTTATCGGGGTTCCTACGAGCAGTACTTC. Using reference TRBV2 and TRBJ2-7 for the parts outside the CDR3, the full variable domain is EPEVTQTPSHQVTQMGQEVILRCVPISNHLYFYWYRQILGQKVEFLVSFYNNEISEKSEIFDDQFSVERPDGSNFTLKIRSTKLEDSAMYFCASSYRGSYEQYFGPGTRLTVT.

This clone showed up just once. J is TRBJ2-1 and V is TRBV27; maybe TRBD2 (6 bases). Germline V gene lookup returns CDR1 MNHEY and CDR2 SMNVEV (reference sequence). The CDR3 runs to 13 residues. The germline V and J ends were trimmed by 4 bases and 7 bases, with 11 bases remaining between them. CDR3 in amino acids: CASSSGTHNEQFF. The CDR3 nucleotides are TGTGCCAGCAGTTCCGGGACTCATAATGAGCAGTTCTTC.

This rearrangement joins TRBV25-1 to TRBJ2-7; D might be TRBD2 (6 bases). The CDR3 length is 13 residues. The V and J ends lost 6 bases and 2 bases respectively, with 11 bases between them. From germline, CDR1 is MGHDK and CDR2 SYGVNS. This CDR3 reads CASRGTQTYEQYF. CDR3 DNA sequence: TGTGCCAGCAGGGGGACTCAAACCTACGAGCAGTACTTC.

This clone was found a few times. The CDR3 DNA follows: TGTGCCAGCACCCAAGACTCGACTGGAAACACCATATATTTT. Amino acid sequence: CASTQDSTGNTIYF. The V gene is TRBV7-8, the J gene TRBJ1-3, with D hard to call. This CDR3 is built from 14 residues. The V gene's germline CDR1 is SGHVS and CDR2 FQNEAQ. V was cut by 7 bases and J by 2 bases, with 12 bases left in between.

CDR3 residues: CASSARGGGSQETQYF. The CDR3 DNA is TGTGCCAGCAGCGCTAGGGGAGGGGGGAGCCAAGAGACCCAGTACTTC. V and J are TRBV9 and TRBJ2-5, with a tentative D call TRBD2 (7 bases). This CDR3 region has 16 residues. The germline V and J ends were trimmed by 3 bases and 1 base, with 16 bases remaining between them. Germline V gene lookup returns CDR1 SGDLS and CDR2 YYNGEE. Filled out from reference TRBV9 and TRBJ2-5, the complete variable domain reads DSGVTQTPKHLITATGQRVTLRCSPRSGDLSVYWYQQSLDQGLQFLIQYYNGEERAKGNILERFSAQQFPDLHSELNLSSLELGDSALYFCASSARGGGSQETQYFGPGTRLLVL.

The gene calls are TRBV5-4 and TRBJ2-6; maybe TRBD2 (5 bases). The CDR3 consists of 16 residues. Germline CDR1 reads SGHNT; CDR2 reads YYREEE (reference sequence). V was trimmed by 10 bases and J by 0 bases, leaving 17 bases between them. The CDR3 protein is CAGLRRAASGANVLTF. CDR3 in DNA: TGTGCCGGTTTGAGGCGGGCGGCCTCTGGGGCCAACGTCCTGACTTTC. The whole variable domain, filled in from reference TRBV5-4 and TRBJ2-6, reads ETGVTQSPTHLIKTRGQQVTLRCSSQSGHNTVSWYQQALGQGPQFIFQYYREEENGRGNFPPRFSGLQFPNYSSELNVNALELDDSALYLCAGLRRAASGANVLTFGAGSRLTVL.

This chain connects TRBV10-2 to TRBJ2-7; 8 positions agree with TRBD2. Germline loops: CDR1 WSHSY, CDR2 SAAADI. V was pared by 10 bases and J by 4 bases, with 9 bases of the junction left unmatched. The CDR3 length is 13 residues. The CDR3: CAILRGGSYEQYF. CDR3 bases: TGCGCCATCCTTCGGGGGGGCAGTTACGAGCAGTACTTC.

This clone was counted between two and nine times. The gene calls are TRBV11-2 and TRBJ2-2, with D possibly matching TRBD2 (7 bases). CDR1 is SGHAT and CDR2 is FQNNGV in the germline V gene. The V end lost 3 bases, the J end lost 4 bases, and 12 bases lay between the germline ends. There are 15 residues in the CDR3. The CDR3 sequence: CASSLKGGGTGELFF. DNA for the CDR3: TGTGCCAGCAGCTTGAAGGGAGGGGGCACCGGGGAGCTGTTTTTT.

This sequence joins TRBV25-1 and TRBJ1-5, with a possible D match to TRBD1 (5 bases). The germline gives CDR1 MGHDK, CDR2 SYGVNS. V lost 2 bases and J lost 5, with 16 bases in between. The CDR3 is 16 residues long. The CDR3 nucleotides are TGTGCCAGCAGTGAACCCTTCGGCAGGGAATATCAGCCCCAGCATTTT. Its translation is CASSEPFGREYQPQHF.

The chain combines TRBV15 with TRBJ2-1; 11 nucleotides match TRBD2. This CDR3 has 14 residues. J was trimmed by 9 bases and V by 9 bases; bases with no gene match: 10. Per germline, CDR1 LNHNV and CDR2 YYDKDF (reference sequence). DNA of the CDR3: TGTGCCACGAGCTACACTAGCGGGGGAGGTGAGCAGTTCTTC. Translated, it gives CATSYTSGGGEQFF.

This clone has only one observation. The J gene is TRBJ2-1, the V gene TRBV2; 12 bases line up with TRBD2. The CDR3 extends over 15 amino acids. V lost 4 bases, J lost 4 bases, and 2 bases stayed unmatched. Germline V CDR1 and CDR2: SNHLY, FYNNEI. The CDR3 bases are TGTGCCAGCAGTGCTAGCGGGGGGGGATACAATGAGCAGTTCTTC. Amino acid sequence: CASSASGGGYNEQFF.

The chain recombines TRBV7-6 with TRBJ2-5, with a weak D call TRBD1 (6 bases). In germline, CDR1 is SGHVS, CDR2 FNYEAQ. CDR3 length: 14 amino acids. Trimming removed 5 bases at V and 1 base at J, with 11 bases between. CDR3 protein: CASSQTGSQETQYF. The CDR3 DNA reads TGTGCCAGCAGCCAGACAGGTAGCCAAGAGACCCAGTACTTC.

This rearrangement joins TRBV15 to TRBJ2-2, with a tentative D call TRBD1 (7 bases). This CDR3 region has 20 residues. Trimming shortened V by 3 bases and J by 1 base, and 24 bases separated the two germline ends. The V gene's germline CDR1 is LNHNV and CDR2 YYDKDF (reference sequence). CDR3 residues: CATSSPPRIGGTENTGELFF. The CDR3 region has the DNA TGTGCCACCAGCAGCCCCCCTCGGATCGGCGGGACAGAGAACACCGGGGAGCTGTTTTTT.